This T cell receptor beta chain emerged from a study of T-cell memory formation after mild COVID-19. The overall study: The TCR clusters were mostly specific to one donor.

This clonotype was counted a few times. Its specificity is not known. An end of the junction does not agree with germline; a read error may underlie this. Study results and limitations: Memory from before infection featured some responding clones, which suggests cross-reactive memory joined. Whether second-wave clones peaking at day 37 were SARS-CoV-2 specific went unconfirmed.

In TCRdb, the 5' RACE reads were re-called with MiXCR into one record per CDR3 protein. The repertoire consists of about 470,000 distinct CDR3 sequences, with 18% occurring once and the leading ten covering more than 9%. This CDR3 is 19 amino acids long. Germline V gene data show CDR1 as SGHVS and CDR2 as FNYEAQ. Sequencing used PBMCs or a T cell subset sorted from them (not recorded which). The chain combines TRBV7-6 with TRBJ2-3, with 12 bases aligning to TRBD2. The clonotype originates from an adult woman who had mild COVID-19 (a few samples of this study predate the infection). Cell type and time point are not known. CDR3 nucleotide sequence: TGTGCCAGCAGCCCCCGGACTAGCGGGGAACCCTTAAGCACAGTTACGCAGTATTTT. Protein product: CASSPRTSGEPLSTVTQYF.